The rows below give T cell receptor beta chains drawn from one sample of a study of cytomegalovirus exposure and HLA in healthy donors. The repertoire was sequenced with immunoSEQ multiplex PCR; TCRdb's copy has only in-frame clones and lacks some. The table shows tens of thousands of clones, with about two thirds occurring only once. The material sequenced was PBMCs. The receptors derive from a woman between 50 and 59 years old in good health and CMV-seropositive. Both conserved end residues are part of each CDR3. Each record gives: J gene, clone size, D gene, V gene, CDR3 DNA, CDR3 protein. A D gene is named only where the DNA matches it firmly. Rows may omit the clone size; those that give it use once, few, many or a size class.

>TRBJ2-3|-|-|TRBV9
TGTGCCAGCAGCGTAATCCCGGGTGGCCATACGCAGTATTTT
CASSVIPGGHTQYF
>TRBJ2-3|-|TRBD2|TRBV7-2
TGTGCCAGCAGCTTAGGGGCGGGAGGAAGACGAGATACGCAGTATTTT
CASSLGAGGRRDTQYF
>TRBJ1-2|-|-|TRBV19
TGTGCCAGTAAGACGGGAGGGGCCAACTATGGCTACACCTTC
CASKTGGANYGYTF
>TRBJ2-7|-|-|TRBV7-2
TGTGCCAGCAGCCCTGGCGGTCCCATGAGCTACGAGCAGTACTTC
CASSPGGPMSYEQYF
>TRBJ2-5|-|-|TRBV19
TGTGCCAGTAGCCGCAGGGATGGTACGGAGACCCAGTACTTC
CASSRRDGTETQYF
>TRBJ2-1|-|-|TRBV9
TGTGCCAGCAGCGGAGACCCGACTTCGGAGAGCTCCTACAATGAGCAGTTCTTC
CASSGDPTSESSYNEQFF
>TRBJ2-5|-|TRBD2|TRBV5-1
TGCGCCAGCAGCGACGTAGTAGCGGGTGGGACCCAGTACTTC
CASSDVVAGGTQYF
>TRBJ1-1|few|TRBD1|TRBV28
TGTGCCAGCAGTTTATTGGACAGGGATGAGACTGAAGCTTTCTTT
CASSLLDRDETEAFF
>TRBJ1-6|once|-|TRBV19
TGTGCCAGTAGTATAGAACCTAGCTCCTATAATTCACCCCTCCACTTT
CASSIEPSSYNSPLHF
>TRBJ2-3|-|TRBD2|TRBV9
TGTGCCAGCAGCGTTCTTACGGGACTAGCGGGAGATACGCAGTATTTT
CASSVLTGLAGDTQYF
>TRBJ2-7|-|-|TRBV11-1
TGTGCCAGCAGCCCCTCACGGCGAGGCTACGAGCAGTACTTC
CASSPSRRGYEQYF
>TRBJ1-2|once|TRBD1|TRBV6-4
TGTGCCAGCAGCCCGCCAGGGACAGGGGTGATAGTGTATGGCTACACCTTC
CASSPPGTGVIVYGYTF
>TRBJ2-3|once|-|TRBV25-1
TGTGCCAGCAGTGAGTCAGAGGGTCAAGCAGATACGCAGTATTTT
CASSESEGQADTQYF
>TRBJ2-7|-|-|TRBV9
TGTGCCAGCAGCGTAGGGGACATCAGCTACGAGCAGTACTTC
CASSVGDISYEQYF
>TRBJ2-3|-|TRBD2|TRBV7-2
TGTGCCAGCAGCCCCCGGGCTAGCGGACTGAATACGCAGTATTTT
CASSPRASGLNTQYF
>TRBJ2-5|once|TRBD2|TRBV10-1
TGCGCCAGCGGATTAACTCTAGCGGGGGAGGAGACCCAGTACTTC
CASGLTLAGEETQYF
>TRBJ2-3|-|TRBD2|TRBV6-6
TGTGCCAGCAGCCGTAGCGGGACTAGCACAGATACGCAGTATTTT
CASSRSGTSTDTQYF
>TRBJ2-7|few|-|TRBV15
TGTGCCACCAGCAGAGACAGGGGCCACGAGCAGTACTTC
CATSRDRGHEQYF
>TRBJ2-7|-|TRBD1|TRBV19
TGTGCCAGCAAGGACAGGGGGCGAAGCAACGAGCAGTACTTC
CASKDRGRSNEQYF
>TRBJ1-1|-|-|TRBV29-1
TGCAGCGTCCAGACAGACTACACTGAAGCTTTCTTT
CSVQTDYTEAFF
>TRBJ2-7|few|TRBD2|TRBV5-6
TGTGCCAGCCGTAGCGGGAGTTTGTACGAGCAGTACTTC
CASRSGSLYEQYF
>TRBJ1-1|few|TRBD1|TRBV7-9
TGTGCCACCGAAAGGACAGGAGGTACTGAAGCTTTCTTT
CATERTGGTEAFF
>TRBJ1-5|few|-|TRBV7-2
TGTGCCAGCAGCTTACAATACGGGAATCAGCCCCAGCATTTT
CASSLQYGNQPQHF
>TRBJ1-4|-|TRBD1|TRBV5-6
TGTGCCAGCAGCTTGGATTATCGACAGGGGCGGGGTGAAAAACTGTTTTTT
CASSLDYRQGRGEKLFF
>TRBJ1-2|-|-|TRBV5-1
TGCGCCAGCAGCTTGGTGTCCGGGGTAATAAACAGTGGCTACACCTTC
CASSLVSGVINSGYTF
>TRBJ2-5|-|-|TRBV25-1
TGTGCCAGCAGTGCAGGGGAGACCCAGTACTTC
CASSAGETQYF
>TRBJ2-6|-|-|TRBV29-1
TGCAGCGTCCTTGGGACATTTTCCGGGGCCAACGTCCTGACTTTC
CSVLGTFSGANVLTF
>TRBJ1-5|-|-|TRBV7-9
TGTGCCAGCCCCCTACGGGGGGCTTCTCAGCCCCAGCATTTT
CASPLRGASQPQHF
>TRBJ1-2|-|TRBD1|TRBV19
TGTGCCAGTAGTACCCCGGGACAGGCCTATGGCTACACCTTC
CASSTPGQAYGYTF
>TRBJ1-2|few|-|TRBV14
TGTGCCAGCAGCCTGGCAGCTAACTATGGCTACACCTTC
CASSLAANYGYTF
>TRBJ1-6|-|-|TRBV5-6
TGTGCCAGCAACGGCGGGCCTCATTCACCCCTCCACTTT
CASNGGPHSPLHF
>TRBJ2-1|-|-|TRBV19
TGTGCCAGTAGTGGGCGGGGAGGCACTGAGCAGTTCTTC
CASSGRGGTEQFF
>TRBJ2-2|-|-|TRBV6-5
TGTGCCAGCAGGCCCCCGGGGTACACCGGGGAGCTGTTTTTT
CASRPPGYTGELFF
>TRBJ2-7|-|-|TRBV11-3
TGTGCCAGCAGCGCCATGGGGGGACCAACCTACGAGCAGTACTTC
CASSAMGGPTYEQYF
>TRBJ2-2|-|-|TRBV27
TGTGCCAGCAGTTCTAGTTCCGGCGGGGAGCTGTTTTTT
CASSSSSGGELFF
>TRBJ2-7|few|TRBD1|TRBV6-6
TGTGCCAGCACCCAACAGGGGGATGACGAGCAGTACTTC
CASTQQGDDEQYF
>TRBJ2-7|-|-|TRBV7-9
TGTGCCAGCAGCTCCCCAAGAGGGGAGGCCCACGAGCAGTACTTC
CASSSPRGEAHEQYF
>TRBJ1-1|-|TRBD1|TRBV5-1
TGCGCCAGCAGCCCAACCGGGACAGGGGTTCGAGCTTTCTTT
CASSPTGTGVRAFF
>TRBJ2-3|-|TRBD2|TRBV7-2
TGTGCCAGCAGCCCGGGACTAGCGGGAGGAGATACGCAGTATTTT
CASSPGLAGGDTQYF
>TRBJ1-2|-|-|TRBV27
TGTGCCAGCAGTTTATCGGCAGGGTACTATGGCTACACCTTC
CASSLSAGYYGYTF
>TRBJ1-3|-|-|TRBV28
TGTGCCAGCAGTTTAGGGGCGAGCTCTGGAAACACCATATATTTT
CASSLGASSGNTIYF
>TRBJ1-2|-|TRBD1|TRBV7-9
TGTGCCAGCAGCTTAGCTACAGGGGGCCCGAAGTATGGCTACACCTTC
CASSLATGGPKYGYTF
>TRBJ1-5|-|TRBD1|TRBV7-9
TGTGCCGTCGGGACAGGGAGCAATCAGCCCCAGCATTTT
CAVGTGSNQPQHF
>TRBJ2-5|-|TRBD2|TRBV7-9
TGTGCCAGCAGCTTCCCGGGGGAGGGAGAGACCCAGTACTTC
CASSFPGEGETQYF
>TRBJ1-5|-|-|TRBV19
TGTGCCAGTAGTATAGTCACCGGGGGGGGTCAGCCCCAGCATTTT
CASSIVTGGGQPQHF
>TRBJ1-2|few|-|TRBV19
TGTGCCAGTAGCTCTATAGGGGGACCCCGGGCTTCCTATGGCTACACCTTC
CASSSIGGPRASYGYTF
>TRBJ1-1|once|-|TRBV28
TGTGCCAGCAGTCCGGTGAACACTGAAGCTTTCTTT
CASSPVNTEAFF
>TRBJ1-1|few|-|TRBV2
TGTGCCAGCACTGAACGGTTGAACACTGAAGCTTTCTTT
CASTERLNTEAFF
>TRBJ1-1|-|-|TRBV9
TGTGCCAGCAGCCCCTCGAAAGAGGAAGCTTTCTTT
CASSPSKEEAFF
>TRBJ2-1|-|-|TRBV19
TGTGCCAGTATGGGGGGCCAGCGGGGTAACGCGTTCTTC
CASMGGQRGNAFF
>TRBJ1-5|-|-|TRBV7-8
TGTGCCAGCAGCACCCTGAGGACAGTTATTGATCAGCCCCAGCATTTT
CASSTLRTVIDQPQHF
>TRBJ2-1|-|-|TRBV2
TGTGCCAGCACCCACCATGTTGGGAGCTCGAATGAGCAGTTCTTC
CASTHHVGSSNEQFF
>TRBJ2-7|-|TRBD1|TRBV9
TGTGCCAGCAGCGCACGAGACAGGGCCTACGAGCAGTACTTC
CASSARDRAYEQYF
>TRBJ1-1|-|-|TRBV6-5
TGTGCCAGCAGTTCAACGGGATTGCTCTCTGACACTGAAGCTTTCTTT
CASSSTGLLSDTEAFF